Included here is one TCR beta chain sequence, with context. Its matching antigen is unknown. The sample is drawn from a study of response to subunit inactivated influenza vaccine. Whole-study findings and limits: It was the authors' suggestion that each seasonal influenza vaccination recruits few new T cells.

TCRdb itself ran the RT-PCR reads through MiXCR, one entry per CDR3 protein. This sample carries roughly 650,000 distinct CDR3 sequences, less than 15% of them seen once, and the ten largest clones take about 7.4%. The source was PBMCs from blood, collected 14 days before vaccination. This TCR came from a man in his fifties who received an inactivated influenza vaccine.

CDR3 sequence: CSASPLAGELFF. The CDR3 DNA follows: TGCAGTGCTAGTCCCCTAGCCGGGGAGCTGTTTTTT. The chain recombines TRBV20-1 with TRBJ2-2; D gene ambiguous. The CDR3 sequence is 12 residues long. Germline CDR1 reads DFQATT; CDR2 reads SNEGSKA (reference sequence). V was clipped by 3 bases and J by 6 bases, with 8 bases between them.